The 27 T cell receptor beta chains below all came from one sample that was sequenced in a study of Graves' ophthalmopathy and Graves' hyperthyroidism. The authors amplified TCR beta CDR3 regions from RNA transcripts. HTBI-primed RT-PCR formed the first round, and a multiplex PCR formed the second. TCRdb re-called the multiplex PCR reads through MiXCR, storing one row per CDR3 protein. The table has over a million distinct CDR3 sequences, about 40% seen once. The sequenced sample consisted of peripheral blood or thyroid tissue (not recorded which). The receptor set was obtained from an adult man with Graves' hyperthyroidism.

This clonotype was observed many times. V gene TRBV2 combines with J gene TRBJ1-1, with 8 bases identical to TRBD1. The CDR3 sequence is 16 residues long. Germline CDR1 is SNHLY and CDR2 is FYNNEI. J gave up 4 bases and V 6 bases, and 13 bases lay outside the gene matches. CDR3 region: CASSDPRTGIGTEAFF. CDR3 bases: TGTGCCAGCAGCGACCCGCGGACAGGGATCGGCACTGAAGCTTTCTTT.

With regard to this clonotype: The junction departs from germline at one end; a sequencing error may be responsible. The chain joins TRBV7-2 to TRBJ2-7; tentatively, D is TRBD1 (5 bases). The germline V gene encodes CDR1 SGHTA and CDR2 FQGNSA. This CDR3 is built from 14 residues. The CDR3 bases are TGCGCCAGCAGCCAAGGAAAACAGGCCTACGAGCAGTACTTC. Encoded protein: CASSQGKQAYEQYF.

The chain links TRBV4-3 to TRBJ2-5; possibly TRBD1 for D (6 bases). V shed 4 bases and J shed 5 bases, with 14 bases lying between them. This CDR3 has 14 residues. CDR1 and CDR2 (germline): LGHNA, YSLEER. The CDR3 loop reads CASSRRGAGETQYF. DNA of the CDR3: TGCGCCAGCAGCCGCAGGGGCGCGGGTGAGACCCAGTACTTC.

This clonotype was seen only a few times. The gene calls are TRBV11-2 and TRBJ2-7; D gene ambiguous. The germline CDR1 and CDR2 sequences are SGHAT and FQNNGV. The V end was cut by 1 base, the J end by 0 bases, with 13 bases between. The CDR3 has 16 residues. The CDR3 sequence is CASSLGPRLTSYEQYF. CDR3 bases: TGTGCCAGCAGCTTAGGGCCCAGGTTGACCTCCTACGAGCAGTACTTC.

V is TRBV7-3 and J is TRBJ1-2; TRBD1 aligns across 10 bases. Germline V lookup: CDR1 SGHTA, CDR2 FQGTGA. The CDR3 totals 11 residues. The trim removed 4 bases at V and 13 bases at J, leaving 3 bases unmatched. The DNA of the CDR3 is TGTGCCAGCAGCTCGACAGGGGGCGCCACCTTC. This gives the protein CASSSTGGATF.

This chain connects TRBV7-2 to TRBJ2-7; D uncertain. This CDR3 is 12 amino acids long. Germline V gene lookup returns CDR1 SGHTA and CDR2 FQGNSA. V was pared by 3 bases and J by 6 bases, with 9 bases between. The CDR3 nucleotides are TGTGCCAGCAGCTTCGACTTTGGCGAGCAGTACTTC. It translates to CASSFDFGEQYF. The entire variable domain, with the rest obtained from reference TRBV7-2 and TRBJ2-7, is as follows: GAGVSQSPSNKVTEKGKDVELRCDPISGHTALYWYRQSLGQGLEFLIYFQGNSAPDKSGLPSDRFSAERTGGSVSTLTIQRTQQEDSAVYLCASSFDFGEQYFGPGTRLTVT.

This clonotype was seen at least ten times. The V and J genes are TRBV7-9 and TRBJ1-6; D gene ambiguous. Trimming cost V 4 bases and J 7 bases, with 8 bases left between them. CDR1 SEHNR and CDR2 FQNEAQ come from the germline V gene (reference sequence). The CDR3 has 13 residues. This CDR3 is CASSSRPNSPLHF. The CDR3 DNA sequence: TGTGCCAGCAGCTCCAGACCCAATTCACCCCTCCACTTT.

The chain's CDR3 is CASPPGGIGSNQPQHF. CDR3 nucleotides: TGTGCCAGCCCCCCGGGAGGGATTGGAAGCAATCAGCCCCAGCATTTT. The gene calls are TRBV9 and TRBJ1-5; D uncertain. In germline, CDR1 is SGDLS, CDR2 YYNGEE. The CDR3 runs to 16 residues. The V end lost 7 bases, the J end lost 1 base, and 18 bases lay between the germline ends.

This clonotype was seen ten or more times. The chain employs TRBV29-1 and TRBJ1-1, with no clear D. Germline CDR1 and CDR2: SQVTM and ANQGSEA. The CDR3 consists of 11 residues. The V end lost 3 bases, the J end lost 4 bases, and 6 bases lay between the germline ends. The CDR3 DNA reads TGCAGCGTTGAGCTGGGCACTGAAGCTTTCTTT. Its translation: CSVELGTEAFF.

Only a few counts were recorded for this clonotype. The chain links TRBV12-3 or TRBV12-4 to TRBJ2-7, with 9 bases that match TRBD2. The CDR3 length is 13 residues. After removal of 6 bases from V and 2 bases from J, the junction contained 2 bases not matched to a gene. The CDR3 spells CASRASGTYEQYF. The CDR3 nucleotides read TGTGCCAGCAGGGCTAGCGGGACCTACGAGCAGTACTTC.

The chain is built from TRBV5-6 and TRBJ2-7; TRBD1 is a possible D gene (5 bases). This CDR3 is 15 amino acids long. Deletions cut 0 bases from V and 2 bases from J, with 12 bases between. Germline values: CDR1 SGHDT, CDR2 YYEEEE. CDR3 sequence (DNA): TGTGCCAGCAGCTTGGACGACAGCCCAGCCTACGAGCAGTACTTC. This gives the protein CASSLDDSPAYEQYF.

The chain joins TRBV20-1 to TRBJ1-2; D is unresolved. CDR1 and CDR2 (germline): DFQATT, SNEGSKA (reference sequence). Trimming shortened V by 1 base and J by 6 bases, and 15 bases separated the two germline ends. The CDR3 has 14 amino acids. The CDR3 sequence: CSARVSLAGDGYTF. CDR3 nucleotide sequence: TGCAGTGCTAGAGTTTCCCTAGCGGGCGATGGCTACACCTTC.

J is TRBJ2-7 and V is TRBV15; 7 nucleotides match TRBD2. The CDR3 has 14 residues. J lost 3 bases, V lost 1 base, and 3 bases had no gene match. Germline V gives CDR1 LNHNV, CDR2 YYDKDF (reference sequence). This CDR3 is CATSRGGGGYEQYF. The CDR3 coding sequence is TGTGCCACCAGCAGAGGGGGGGGGGGCTACGAGCAGTACTTC.

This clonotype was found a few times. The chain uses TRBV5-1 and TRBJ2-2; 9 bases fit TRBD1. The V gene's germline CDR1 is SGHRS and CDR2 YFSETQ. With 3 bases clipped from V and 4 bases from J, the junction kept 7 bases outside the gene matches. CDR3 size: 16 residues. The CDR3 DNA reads TGCGCCAGCAGCTACGGACAGGGGAGGTTCACCGGGGAGCTGTTTTTT. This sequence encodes CASSYGQGRFTGELFF. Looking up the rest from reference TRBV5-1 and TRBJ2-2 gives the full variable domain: KAGVTQTPRYLIKTRGQQVTLSCSPISGHRSVSWYQQTPGQGLQFLFEYFSETQRNKGNFPGRFSGRQFSNSRSEMNVSTLELGDSALYLCASSYGQGRFTGELFFGEGSRLTVL.

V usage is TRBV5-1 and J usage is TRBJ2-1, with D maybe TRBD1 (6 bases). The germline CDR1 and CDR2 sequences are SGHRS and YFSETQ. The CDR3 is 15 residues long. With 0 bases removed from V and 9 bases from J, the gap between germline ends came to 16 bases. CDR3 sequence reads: CASSLDDIVGGEQFF. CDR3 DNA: TGCGCCAGCAGCTTGGACGACATCGTAGGGGGTGAGCAGTTCTTC.

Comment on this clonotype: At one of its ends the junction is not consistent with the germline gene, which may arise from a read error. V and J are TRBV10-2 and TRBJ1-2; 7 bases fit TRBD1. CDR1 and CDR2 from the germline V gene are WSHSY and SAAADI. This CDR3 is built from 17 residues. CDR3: CASSDGQASFLNYGYTF. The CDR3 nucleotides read TGTGCCAGCAGTGATGGACAGGCTTCCTTCCTTAACTATGGCTACACCTTC.

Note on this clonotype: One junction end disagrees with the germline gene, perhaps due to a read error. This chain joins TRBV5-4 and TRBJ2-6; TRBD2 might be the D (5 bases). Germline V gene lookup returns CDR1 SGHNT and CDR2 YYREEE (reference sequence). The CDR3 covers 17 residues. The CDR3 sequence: CAGSLGADISGANVLTF. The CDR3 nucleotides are TGTGCCGGCAGCTTGGGAGCGGATATCTCTGGGGCCAACGTCCTGACTTTC.

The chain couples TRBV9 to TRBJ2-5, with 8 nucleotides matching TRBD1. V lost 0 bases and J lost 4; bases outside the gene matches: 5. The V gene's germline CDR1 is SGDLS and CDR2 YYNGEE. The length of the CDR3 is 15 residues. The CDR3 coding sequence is TGTGCCAGCAGCGTAGAATGGACAGGGCGAGAGACCCAGTACTTC. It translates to CASSVEWTGRETQYF.

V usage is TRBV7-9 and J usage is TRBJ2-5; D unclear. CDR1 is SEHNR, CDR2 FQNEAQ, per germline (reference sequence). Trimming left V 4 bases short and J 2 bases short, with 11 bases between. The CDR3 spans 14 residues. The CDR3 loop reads CASSWDVTQETQYF. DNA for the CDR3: TGTGCCAGCAGCTGGGATGTGACGCAAGAGACCCAGTACTTC.

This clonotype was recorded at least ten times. For the CDR3, the DNA is TGTGCCAGCAGCCAAGGCAGAGCTAACTATGGCTACACCTTC. Encoded protein: CASSQGRANYGYTF. The chain employs TRBV14 and TRBJ1-2, with D hard to call. This CDR3 region has 14 residues. V was trimmed by 1 base and J by 0 bases, leaving 6 bases between them. Germline V gene data show CDR1 as SGHDN and CDR2 as FVKESK.

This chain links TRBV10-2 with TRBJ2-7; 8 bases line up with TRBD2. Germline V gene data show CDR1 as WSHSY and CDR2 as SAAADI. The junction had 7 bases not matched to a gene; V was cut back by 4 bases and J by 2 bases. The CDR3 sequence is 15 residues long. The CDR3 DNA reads TGCGCCAGCAGTGCCGGACTAGCAAGTGCCTACGAGCAGTACTTC. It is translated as CASSAGLASAYEQYF.

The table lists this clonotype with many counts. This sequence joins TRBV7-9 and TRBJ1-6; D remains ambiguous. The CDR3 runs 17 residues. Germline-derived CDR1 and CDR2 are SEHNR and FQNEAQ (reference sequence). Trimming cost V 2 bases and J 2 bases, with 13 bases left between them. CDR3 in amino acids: CASSLNPSPAYNSPLHF. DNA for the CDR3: TGTGCCAGCAGCTTAAACCCGTCCCCAGCCTATAATTCACCCCTCCACTTT.

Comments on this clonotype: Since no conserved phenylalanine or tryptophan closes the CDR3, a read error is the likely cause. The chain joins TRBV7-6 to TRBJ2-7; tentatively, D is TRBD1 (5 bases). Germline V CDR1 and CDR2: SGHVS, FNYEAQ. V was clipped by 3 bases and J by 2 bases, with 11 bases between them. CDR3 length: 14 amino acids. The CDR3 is CASSLTDDTYEQYL. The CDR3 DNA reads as TGTGCCAGCAGCTTGACAGATGATACCTACGAGCAGTACCTC.

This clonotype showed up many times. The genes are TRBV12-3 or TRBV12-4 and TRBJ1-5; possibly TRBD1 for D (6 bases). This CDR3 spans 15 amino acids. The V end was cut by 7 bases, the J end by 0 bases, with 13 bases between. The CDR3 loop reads CASNLGQHSNQPQHF. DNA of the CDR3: TGTGCCAGCAACCTCGGACAGCATAGCAATCAGCCCCAGCATTTT.

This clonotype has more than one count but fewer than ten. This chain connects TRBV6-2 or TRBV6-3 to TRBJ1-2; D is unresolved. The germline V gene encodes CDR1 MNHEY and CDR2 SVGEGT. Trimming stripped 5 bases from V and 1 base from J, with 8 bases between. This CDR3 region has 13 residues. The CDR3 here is CASSHGSNYGYTF. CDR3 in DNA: TGTGCCAGCAGTCACGGCAGTAACTATGGCTACACCTTC.

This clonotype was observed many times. The CDR3 spells CASTNPGPRANVLTF. CDR3 nucleotide sequence: TGTGCCAGCACCAACCCCGGACCCCGGGCCAACGTCCTGACTTTC. The chain joins TRBV6-1 to TRBJ2-6, with unresolved D. The germline V gene has CDR1 MNHNS and CDR2 SASEGT. This CDR3 comprises 15 residues. Trimming cost V 7 bases and J 5 bases, with 15 bases left between them.

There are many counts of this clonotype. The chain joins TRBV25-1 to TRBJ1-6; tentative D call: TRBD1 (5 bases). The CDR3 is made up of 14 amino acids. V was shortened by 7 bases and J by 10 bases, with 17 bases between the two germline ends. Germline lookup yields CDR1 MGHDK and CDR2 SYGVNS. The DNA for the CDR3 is TGTGCCAGCACCAGACAGATCTGGGGCTCACCCCTCCACTTT. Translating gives CASTRQIWGSPLHF.